Detailed here is one T cell receptor beta chain. The CDR3 is made up of 14 amino acids. The V segment lost 7 bases and the J segment 2 bases; nucleotides outside the gene matches: 5. Germline values: CDR1 SNHLY, CDR2 FYNNEI. This sample is part of a study of blood T cell repertoires in COVID-19. Study-level information: PBMCs, B-cell-depleted T cells, or T cells provided the cDNA or gDNA that made up the material.

Generated by immunoSEQ multiplex PCR, the TCRdb table keeps only in-frame clones and is missing some. The data show 110,000 to 150,000 clones, approximately 87% seen once. The chain uses TRBV2 and TRBJ2-3; 8 bases are a match to TRBD2. The sequenced sample consisted of peripheral blood. This TCR was sampled from a middle-aged woman with acute or convalescent COVID-19. The CDR3 spells CASKGRGDTDTQYF. The CDR3 DNA reads TGTGCCAGCAAGGGGCGGGGGGACACAGATACGCAGTATTTT.